The source of this T cell receptor beta chain is a study of shared clonotypes between healthy human individuals. Study-wide results and limits: The study found about 5.1% of naive CD4 clonotypes shared across four donors.

With respect to this clone: The antigen is unknown.

The CDR3 spans 13 residues. The V gene lost 7 bases and the J gene lost 5 bases, with 14 bases spanning the gap. Germline values: CDR1 MNHEY, CDR2 SMNVEV (reference sequence). The table came from immunoSEQ multiplex PCR; TCRdb's copy has only in-frame clones and leaves some out. The sample contains hundreds of thousands of clones, 96% of which appear only once. Naivety among CD8 cells was defined by CD45RO negativity and positive CCR7 selection, thereby excluding terminally differentiated effector memory CD45RA+ cells. Sequencing was performed on naive CD8+ T cells sorted from blood. The receptor comes from a woman aged 25 to 45 in good health. The V gene is TRBV27, the J gene TRBJ1-1; D call uncertain. The CDR3 DNA reads TGTGCCAGCATTGGTTGGAAGGAGACTGAAGCTTTCTTT. It is translated as CASIGWKETEAFF.